Sequencing of this T cell receptor (beta chain) was carried out in a study of cytomegalovirus exposure and HLA in healthy donors. Findings and limits, study-wide: Reported results showed that the classifier diagnosed cytomegalovirus status with high specificity and sensitivity.

PCR primers comprised 60 Vbeta and 13 Jbeta primers. Data came from immunoSEQ multiplex PCR; TCRdb stores just in-frame clones and leaves some out. This sample carries tens of thousands of clones, roughly 79% of them seen once, and the ten largest clones take approximately 3.6%. V lost 3 bases, J lost 5 bases, and 6 bases stayed unmatched. The germline CDR1 and CDR2 sequences are MGHRA and YSYEKL. This CDR3 is 15 amino acids long. This clone appeared a few times. No antigen is known for it. The sequencing sample was made of PBMCs. The chain couples TRBV4-1 to TRBJ1-4; 7 bases agree with TRBD1. The sequence was collected from a woman aged 40 to 50 in good health and CMV-seronegative. The CDR3 loop reads CASSQLGGRNEKLFF. CDR3 in DNA: TGCGCCAGCAGCCAGCTAGGGGGCAGGAATGAAAAACTGTTTTTT.